What follows are 6 T cell receptor beta chains derived from one specimen sequenced in a study of T cell responses to AZD1222 COVID-19 vaccine (dated by TCRdb to 2020 to 2023). Reading the label with the study, this specimen's time point is: about 28 days (+/-7) after the second vaccine dose. Libraries were made using the immunoSEQ multiplex PCR assay. TCRdb carries this immuneACCESS record with in-frame sequences only. Its versions omit some clonotypes, under half of them owing to an unresolved V gene in the studies checked, with the rest unexplained. The sample records roughly 120,000 clones, roughly 92% of which are singletons. The ten most abundant clones make up 1.6% of the sample. Material: peripheral blood, obtained 28 days after the second AZD1222 dose. These TCRs come from an adult who received the AZD1222 COVID-19 vaccine.

The gene calls are TRBV4-2 and TRBJ1-5, with D perhaps matching TRBD1 (5 bases). V was clipped by 0 bases and J by 2 bases, with 17 bases between them. This CDR3 spans 18 amino acids. Germline V gene lookup returns CDR1 LGHNA and CDR2 YNFKEQ. The CDR3 sequence is CASSQDPIGGDGNQPQHF. As DNA, the CDR3 is TGTGCCAGCAGCCAAGACCCGATTGGGGGGGATGGCAATCAGCCCCAGCATTTT.

J is TRBJ1-2 and V is TRBV3-1 (or the pseudogene TRBV3-2), with a tentative D call TRBD1 (6 bases). V was clipped by 1 base and J by 5 bases, with 11 bases between them. Germline V gene sequence: CDR1 LGHDT, CDR2 YNNKEL (reference sequence). The CDR3 loop spans 14 amino acids. The DNA of the CDR3 is TGTGCCAGCAGCCAAGGGGGGCCTCCTTATGGCTACACCTTC. Amino acids: CASSQGGPPYGYTF.

V is TRBV7-2 and J is TRBJ2-7, with TRBD2 matching over 9 bases. The CDR3 is 17 amino acids. The junction had 9 bases not matched to a gene; V was cut back by 3 bases and J by 0 bases. Germline assignment: CDR1 SGHTA and CDR2 FQGNSA. This CDR3 reads CASSFVAGGMSSYEQYF. The DNA of the CDR3 is TGTGCCAGCAGCTTTGTGGCGGGAGGGATGAGCTCCTACGAGCAGTACTTC.

The chain combines TRBV10-1 with TRBJ2-1; 9 nucleotides match TRBD2. Germline V gene lookup returns CDR1 WNHNN and CDR2 SYGVQD (reference sequence). This CDR3 has 16 residues. V shed 2 bases and J 4 bases; nucleotides not matched to a gene: 6. The CDR3 DNA reads TGCGCCAGCAGTGAGGTGGGGCGGGAGGGATACAATGAGCAGTTCTTC. This sequence encodes CASSEVGREGYNEQFF.

This clone appeared a single time. The rearrangement links TRBV5-1 to TRBJ1-3, with TRBD1 as a possible D gene (5 bases). V lost 5 bases and J 0 bases, leaving 9 bases between the germline ends. The germline gives CDR1 SGHRS, CDR2 YFSETQ. This CDR3 is built from 14 residues. The CDR3 loop reads CASSFDSSGNTIYF. The CDR3 DNA sequence: TGCGCCAGCAGTTTCGACAGCTCTGGAAACACCATATATTTT.

The V call is TRBV2, the J call TRBJ2-6; D assignment may be TRBD1 or TRBD2 (5 bases each). This CDR3 spans 22 amino acids. The germline V gene has CDR1 SNHLY and CDR2 FYNNEI. The V end was cut by 3 bases, the J end by 2 bases, with 29 bases between. The CDR3 DNA is TGTGCCAGCAGTGATGCGGATTCTCCGATTCCGGGGCGCAGAACTGGGGCCAACGTCCTGACTTTC. Amino acid sequence: CASSDADSPIPGRRTGANVLTF.